This TCR beta chain was sequenced in a study of blood T cell repertoires in COVID-19. Study details: Acute-phase and convalescent COVID-19 samples originated in the United States, Italy and Spain. T cells, B-cell-depleted T cells, or PBMCs provided the cDNA or gDNA that served as material.

In the source study's methods: The authors estimated nucleated cell counts from reference gene primer amplification. Generated by immunoSEQ multiplex PCR, the TCRdb table keeps only in-frame clones and is missing some. The DNA was the basis for D and trimming; V, J and clone size are from that table. In the table there are 90,000 to 130,000 clones, roughly 81% of which are singletons. This CDR3 has 16 amino acids. Germline trimming cut 2 bases from V and 5 bases from J; bases unmatched to any gene: 4. Germline V gene lookup returns CDR1 MNHNY and CDR2 SVGAGI (reference sequence). Material for sequencing was peripheral blood. The rearrangement uses TRBV6-6 and TRBJ1-5, with TRBD1 matching over 12 bases. This sequence originates from a man aged 35 to 55 with acute or convalescent COVID-19. CDR3 bases: TGTGCCAGCAGTTACCGGGACAGGGGGCTCCATCAGCCCCAGCATTTT. Protein: CASSYRDRGLHQPQHF.